This TCR beta chain came from a study of cytomegalovirus exposure and HLA in healthy donors. Study information: HLA-typed donors were the source of some 85 million unique TCRs, which an early data release held.

This CDR3 region has 13 residues. Germline loops: CDR1 MNHNS, CDR2 SASEGT. V shed 7 bases and J 6 bases; nucleotides not matched to a gene: 4. Study-wide points: Later work showed greater clonal expansion in HLA-associated TCR beta chains than in equally common others.

Researchers ran the PCR with 60 Vbeta and 13 Jbeta primers. Sequencing used immunoSEQ multiplex PCR; TCRdb keeps in-frame clones, though not all of them. The table has 110,000 or so clones, about 8% seen once. This clone was picked up a small number of times. Its matching antigen is unknown. The chain uses TRBV6-1 and TRBJ1-5, with 9 nucleotides matching TRBD1. The receptor was isolated from a woman aged 40 to 49 in good health and CMV-seropositive. Sequenced: PBMCs. CDR3 sequence reads: CASKQGATQPQHF. The CDR3 nucleotides read TGTGCCAGCAAACAGGGGGCTACTCAGCCCCAGCATTTT.